A selection of T cell receptor beta chains follows, all from one sample in a study of cytomegalovirus exposure and HLA in healthy donors. Profiling relied on immunoSEQ multiplex PCR, and the TCRdb table lists in-frame clones only, not all of them. The repertoire includes more than 250,000 clones, 70% to 90% of them detected once, and about 2% sits in the top ten. Material: PBMCs. These receptors all stem from a woman under 30 in good health and CMV-seronegative. CDR3s include the opening cysteine and the closing phenylalanine or tryptophan. The D gene is left open where the match is weak. Clone size is stated in some rows and not others, as once, few, many or a class when expanded.

clone size	J gene	D gene	V gene	CDR3 DNA	CDR3 protein
once	TRBJ1-4	-	TRBV6-5	TGTGCCAGCAGTGTAGGGGTTGATGAAAAACTGTTTTTT	CASSVGVDEKLFF
-	TRBJ1-1	TRBD1	TRBV19	TGTGCCAGTAGTCAGACAGGGGGCCGAACTGAAGCTTTCTTT	CASSQTGGRTEAFF
-	TRBJ2-1	-	TRBV30	TGTGCCTGGAGTGTGGGACTGACCGAAAACAATGAGCAGTTCTTC	CAWSVGLTENNEQFF
-	TRBJ1-1	TRBD1	TRBV10-3	TGTGCCACCATCGGCGAGACAGGGCGAACTGAAGCTTTCTTT	CATIGETGRTEAFF
-	TRBJ2-5	-	TRBV6-6	TGTGCCAGCAGCGGCAGGGAATCGGAGACCCAGTACTTC	CASSGRESETQYF
-	TRBJ1-2	TRBD1	TRBV6-5	TGTGCCAGCAGTTACGACAGGGTGGGATATGGCTACACCTTC	CASSYDRVGYGYTF
-	TRBJ1-5	TRBD1	TRBV25-1	TGTGCCAGCAGTGACAGGGGGAATCAGCCCCAGCATTTT	CASSDRGNQPQHF
once	TRBJ1-1	TRBD1	TRBV6-1	TGTGCCAGCAGTGAAGAGGTCAGGGGGGCGAACACTGAAGCTTTCTTT	CASSEEVRGANTEAFF
-	TRBJ1-1	-	TRBV6-1	TGTGCCAGCACACCTCAGGGGCTAGTGTTCACTGAAGCTTTCTTT	CASTPQGLVFTEAFF
-	TRBJ2-5	-	TRBV6-1	TGTGCCAGCAGTGAAGCTGGGGCAGGACGGAATCAAGAGACCCAGTACTTC	CASSEAGAGRNQETQYF
once	TRBJ1-1	TRBD1	TRBV7-6	TGTGCCAGCAGCCCACGGACAGGGGCGAACACTGAAGCTTTCTTT	CASSPRTGANTEAFF
once	TRBJ2-3	TRBD2	TRBV10-3	TGTGCCATCAGTGCTGGGGCTAGCGGGGCCCGCACAGATACGCAGTATTTT	CAISAGASGARTDTQYF
-	TRBJ2-1	-	TRBV27	TGTGCCAGCAGTTCACGGGGTCTCGAGCAGTTCTTC	CASSSRGLEQFF
-	TRBJ1-1	-	TRBV2	TGTGCCAGCAGTATGGAAACCACGGGGACTGAAGCTTTCTTT	CASSMETTGTEAFF
-	TRBJ2-7	TRBD1	TRBV14	TGTGCCAGCAGCCAAGCAGGGGGCGAGCAGTACTTC	CASSQAGGEQYF
few	TRBJ1-6	-	TRBV6-6	TGTGCCAGCAGCGACAGCTATAATTCACCCCTCCACTTT	CASSDSYNSPLHF
-	TRBJ1-2	-	TRBV28	TGTGCCAGCAGTTTGTGGACAGACTATGGCTACACCTTC	CASSLWTDYGYTF
once	TRBJ2-2	TRBD2	TRBV13	TGTGCCAGCAGCAAGGGACTAGCGGAGAGGGGGGAGCTGTTTTTT	CASSKGLAERGELFF
-	TRBJ1-5	-	TRBV10-2	TGCGCCACCGGGGGGAGTAGCAATCAGCCCCAGCATTTT	CATGGSSNQPQHF
-	TRBJ2-1	-	TRBV10-3	TGTGCCATCAGTGAAACAGTCCCCTTGGGTGAGCAGTTCTTC	CAISETVPLGEQFF
-	TRBJ2-7	TRBD1	TRBV6-5	TGTGCCAGCTGGGACAGGGGTCTATCCTACGAGCAGTACTTC	CASWDRGLSYEQYF
-	TRBJ2-2	-	TRBV2	TGTGCCAGCGATGCAGGACATACCGGGAACACCGGGGAGCTGTTTTTT	CASDAGHTGNTGELFF
-	TRBJ1-1	-	TRBV21-1	TGTGCCAGAAGAGAGGAGATGAACACTGAAGCTTTCTTT	CARREEMNTEAFF
-	TRBJ2-5	TRBD2	TRBV5-1	TGCGCCAGCAGCTCCGGACTAGCGGGGGACCAAGAGACCCAGTACTTC	CASSSGLAGDQETQYF
-	TRBJ1-2	-	TRBV7-2	TGTGCCAGCAGCTTACAGGGTAGGAATGGCTACACCTTC	CASSLQGRNGYTF
-	TRBJ2-3	TRBD2	TRBV15	TGTGCCACCAGCAGCCCAATATGGGAGGGCCTCACAGATACGCAGTATTTT	CATSSPIWEGLTDTQYF
-	TRBJ2-7	-	TRBV19	TGTGCCAGTAGTTTTGGGGTGCCCCCGGACTACGAGCAGTACTTC	CASSFGVPPDYEQYF
-	TRBJ2-3	-	TRBV5-1	TGCGCCAGCAGCTTGGTCGGCGGGACGGGAGATACGCAGTATTTT	CASSLVGGTGDTQYF
-	TRBJ2-5	-	TRBV18	TGTGCCAGCTCACCAAGACTTCAAGAGACCCAGTACTTC	CASSPRLQETQYF
-	TRBJ2-7	-	TRBV11-3	TGTGCCAGCAGCTTAGACCCCGACAGGCACCGATCCTACGAGCAGTACTTC	CASSLDPDRHRSYEQYF
-	TRBJ1-6	TRBD1	TRBV30	TGTGCCTGGAGCACGGGACAGGGTTATTCACCCCTCCACTTT	CAWSTGQGYSPLHF
-	TRBJ2-3	-	TRBV9	TGTGCCAGCAGCGTAGTAGGACACCTGACAGATACGCAGTATTTT	CASSVVGHLTDTQYF
once	TRBJ2-2	-	TRBV19	TGTGCCAGTAGTATATTGGGGGGAACCGGGGAGCTGTTTTTT	CASSILGGTGELFF
-	TRBJ1-1	-	TRBV7-9	TGTGCCAGCAGCTTAGGGGCAGGGAACACTGAAGCTTTCTTT	CASSLGAGNTEAFF
-	TRBJ2-5	TRBD1	TRBV19	TGTGCCAGTAGTAAGGGACAGGGGCAAGAGACCCAGTACTTC	CASSKGQGQETQYF
-	TRBJ2-2	-	TRBV7-9	TGTGCCAGCAGCCGCCTGAGGGACGGGGAGCTGTTTTTT	CASSRLRDGELFF
-	TRBJ1-6	-	TRBV30	TGTGCCCAGGGAGGGCCCAATTCACCCCTCCACTTT	CAQGGPNSPLHF
-	TRBJ2-6	-	TRBV11-2	TGTGCCATCCTAGTTCTCAGGGGCCCCAACGTCCTGACTTTC	CAILVLRGPNVLTF
-	TRBJ2-7	-	TRBV7-2	TGTGCCAGCAGCGCGAGCTCCTACGAGCAGTACTTC	CASSASSYEQYF
few	TRBJ2-7	-	TRBV5-3	TGTGCCAGAAGCGGTTGCCCCCCTGGGGCGGGGCCTCACGAGCAGTACTTC	CARSGCPPGAGPHEQYF
few	TRBJ1-1	TRBD1	TRBV11-2	TGTGCCAGCAGCCCGGGGACAGTCAACACTGAAGCTTTCTTT	CASSPGTVNTEAFF
-	TRBJ1-3	TRBD1	TRBV2	TGTGCCAGCAGTGAATTGGGACAGGTTCTCTCTGGAAACACCATATATTTT	CASSELGQVLSGNTIYF
-	TRBJ2-7	TRBD2	TRBV2	TGTGCCAAACGGACTAGCGGGGGCTACGAGCAGTACTTC	CAKRTSGGYEQYF
-	TRBJ1-1	TRBD1	TRBV6-5	TGTGCCAGCAGTTACCCTGGACAGGGGAATGAAGCTTTCTTT	CASSYPGQGNEAFF
-	TRBJ1-5	-	TRBV28	TGTGCCAGCCGGTATAATAGCAATCAGCCCCAGCATTTT	CASRYNSNQPQHF
-	TRBJ1-4	-	TRBV5-5	TGTGCCAGCAGCTTTAGCTATGTGGAAAAACTGTTTTTT	CASSFSYVEKLFF
-	TRBJ1-1	-	TRBV6-5	TGTGCCAGCAGATCTACTCGCACTGAAGCTTTCTTT	CASRSTRTEAFF
-	TRBJ2-3	-	TRBV4-1	TGCGCCAGCAGCCAACCCGGAGGTGGTAGCACAGATACGCAGTATTTT	CASSQPGGGSTDTQYF
-	TRBJ2-7	TRBD1	TRBV10-3	TGTGCCATCAGTCAGGGGGCCTACGAGCAGTACTTC	CAISQGAYEQYF
-	TRBJ2-3	TRBD2	TRBV7-6	TGTGCCAGCAGCGGTGAGCGGGGAAAGAGCACAGATACGCAGTATTTT	CASSGERGKSTDTQYF
-	TRBJ1-1	-	TRBV10-1	TGCGCCAGCAGTGAGTCGCCCGAGGGTGCTTTCTTT	CASSESPEGAFF
-	TRBJ2-7	-	TRBV9	TGTGCCAGCAGCCCAGACTCGACCACTCCAACCGAGCAGTACTTC	CASSPDSTTPTEQYF
-	TRBJ1-2	-	TRBV29-1	TGCAGCGCGTCCCAAGTCCCAGTGGGCTACACCTTC	CSASQVPVGYTF
-	TRBJ2-7	TRBD1	TRBV7-6	TGTGCCAGCAGCTTTGGACAGGGTGACTACGAGCAGTACTTC	CASSFGQGDYEQYF
once	TRBJ2-5	TRBD2	TRBV10-1	TGCGCCAGCAGTGAGAATGCGGGGGGCCGAAGGGAGACCCAGTACTTC	CASSENAGGRRETQYF